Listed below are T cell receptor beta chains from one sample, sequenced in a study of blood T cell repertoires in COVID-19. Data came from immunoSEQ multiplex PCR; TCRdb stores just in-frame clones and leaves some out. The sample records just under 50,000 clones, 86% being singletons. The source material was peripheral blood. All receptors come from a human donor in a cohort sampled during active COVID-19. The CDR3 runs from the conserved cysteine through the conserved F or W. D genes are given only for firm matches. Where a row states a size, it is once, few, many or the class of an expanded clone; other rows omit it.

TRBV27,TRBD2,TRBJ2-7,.,CASSLWGGRLYEQYF,TGTGCCAGCAGTTTATGGGGGGGGAGACTCTACGAGCAGTACTTC
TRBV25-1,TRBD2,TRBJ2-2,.,CATGGFYTGELFF,TGTGCCACCGGGGGGTTTTACACCGGGGAGCTGTTTTTT
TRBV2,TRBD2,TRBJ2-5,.,CASRSPGTSRETQYF,TGTGCCAGCAGGAGCCCCGGGACTAGCCGAGAGACCCAGTACTTC
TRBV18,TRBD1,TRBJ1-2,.,CASSSTRTGARYGYTF,TGTGCCAGCTCATCCACCCGGACAGGGGCTAGATATGGCTACACCTTC
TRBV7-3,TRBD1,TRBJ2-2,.,CASSDRTGSITGELFF,TGTGCCAGCAGCGATCGGACAGGGAGTATCACCGGGGAGCTGTTTTTT
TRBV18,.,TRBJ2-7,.,CASSPIAGVPVYEQYF,TGTGCCAGCTCACCTATAGCAGGGGTCCCGGTCTACGAGCAGTACTTC
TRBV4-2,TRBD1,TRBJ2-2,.,CASSQAPRTGGGGELFF,TGTGCCAGCAGCCAAGCCCCCAGGACAGGGGGTGGCGGGGAGCTGTTTTTT
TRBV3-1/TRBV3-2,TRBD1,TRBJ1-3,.,CASSQDFARGRGNTIYF,TGTGCCAGCAGCCAAGATTTTGCCAGGGGGCGCGGAAACACCATATATTTT
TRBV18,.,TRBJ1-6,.,CASSPSGDYSPLHF,TGTGCCAGCTCACCATCAGGGGATTATTCACCCCTCCACTTT
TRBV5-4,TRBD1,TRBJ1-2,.,CASSYPGQGGYTF,TGTGCCAGCAGCTACCCGGGACAGGGTGGCTACACCTTC
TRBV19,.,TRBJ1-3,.,CASSIQGAGNTIYF,TGTGCCAGTAGTATACAGGGTGCTGGAAACACCATATATTTT
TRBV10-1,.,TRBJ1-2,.,CASSHNCYGYTF,TGCGCCAGCAGCCACAATTGCTATGGCTACACCTTC
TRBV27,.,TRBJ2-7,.,CASSRTDFYEQYF,TGTGCCAGCAGCCGGACAGATTTTTACGAGCAGTACTTC
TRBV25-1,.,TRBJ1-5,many,CASSEGQQNQPQHF,TGTGCCAGCAGTGAGGGGCAGCAAAATCAGCCCCAGCATTTT
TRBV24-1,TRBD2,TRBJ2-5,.,CATSETQRGKETQYF,TGTGCCACCAGTGAAACTCAGCGGGGCAAAGAGACCCAGTACTTC
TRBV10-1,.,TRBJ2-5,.,CASSGTDQETQYF,TGCGCCAGCAGTGGGACAGACCAAGAGACCCAGTACTTC
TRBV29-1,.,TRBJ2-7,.,CSVLTTYEQYF,TGCAGCGTCTTGACAACATACGAGCAGTACTTC
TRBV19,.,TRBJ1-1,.,CASLRGNTEAFF,TGTGCCAGCCTTCGGGGGAACACTGAAGCTTTCTTT
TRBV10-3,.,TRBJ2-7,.,CAISEYGLSNSYEQYF,TGTGCCATCAGTGAGTATGGGCTTAGTAACTCCTACGAGCAGTACTTC
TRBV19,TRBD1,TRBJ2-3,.,CASSARQGRDTQYF,TGTGCCAGTAGTGCGCGACAGGGGAGGGATACGCAGTATTTT
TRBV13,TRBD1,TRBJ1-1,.,CASSVGGQENTEAFF,TGTGCCAGCAGCGTCGGGGGACAGGAGAACACTGAAGCTTTCTTT
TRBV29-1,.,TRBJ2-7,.,CSVERDTHEQYF,TGCAGCGTTGAGAGGGACACCCACGAGCAGTACTTC